Listed here are 22 T cell receptor beta chains from one sample, sequenced in a study of blood T cell repertoires in COVID-19 (dated by TCRdb to the early 2020s). The library came from the immunoSEQ multiplex PCR assay. Not all clones reach the TCRdb copy of this immuneACCESS table, which keeps in-frame sequences only. Checked studies attribute under half of the gap to unresolved V genes and leave the rest unexplained. The sample includes 380,000 or so clones, with about 86% observed a single time. Jointly, the top ten make up just over 7% of the sample. The sequencing sample was made of peripheral blood. The receptors here all came from a woman aged 60-70 years with COVID-19, enrolled during active disease.

The chain couples TRBV27 to TRBJ1-3, with D uncertain. Germline V gene data show CDR1 as MNHEY and CDR2 as SMNVEV (reference sequence). The CDR3 is 15 residues long. The germline V and J ends were trimmed by 4 bases and 0 bases, with 10 bases remaining between them. CDR3 residues: CASSWAGNSGNTIYF. The DNA for the CDR3 is TGTGCCAGCAGTTGGGCGGGAAACTCTGGAAACACCATATATTTT.

V usage is TRBV12-3 or TRBV12-4 and J usage is TRBJ1-1, with a possible D match to TRBD1 (5 bases). Trimming removed 2 bases at V and 7 bases at J, with 8 bases between. The CDR3 sequence is 12 residues long. The CDR3 loop is CASSLLTVEAFF. For the CDR3, the DNA is TGTGCCAGCAGTTTACTGACAGTTGAAGCTTTCTTT.

This sequence joins TRBV5-4 and TRBJ1-2, with 7 bases aligning to TRBD1. The CDR3 extends over 14 amino acids. V lost 5 bases and J lost 5; bases outside the gene matches: 9. Germline lookup yields CDR1 SGHNT and CDR2 YYREEE (reference sequence). The CDR3 bases are TGTGCCAGCAGTAGGTGGACAGGTTCTTATGGCTACACCTTC. This gives the protein CASSRWTGSYGYTF.

The chain is built from TRBV3-1 (or the pseudogene TRBV3-2) and TRBJ2-7; D may be TRBD2 (5 bases). This CDR3 spans 13 amino acids. V was shortened by 8 bases and J by 0 bases, with 11 bases between the two germline ends. CDR1 and CDR2 (germline): LGHDT, YNNKEL (reference sequence). This CDR3 reads CASDDGDSYEQYF. DNA of the CDR3: TGTGCCAGCGACGACGGGGACTCCTACGAGCAGTACTTC.

V gene TRBV2 combines with J gene TRBJ1-5; weak D call: TRBD1 (6 bases). The germline V gene has CDR1 SNHLY and CDR2 FYNNEI. The CDR3 sequence is 14 residues long. V was clipped by 4 bases and J by 5 bases, with 12 bases between them. The CDR3 bases are TGTGCCAGCAGTGTATTGGGGGCCGATCAGCCCCAGCATTTT. Encoded protein: CASSVLGADQPQHF. Drawing the rest from reference TRBV2 and TRBJ1-5, the complete variable domain is EPEVTQTPSHQVTQMGQEVILRCVPISNHLYFYWYRQILGQKVEFLVSFYNNEISEKSEIFDDQFSVERPDGSNFTLKIRSTKLEDSAMYFCASSVLGADQPQHFGDGTRLSIL.

This clone was observed a single time. The chain uses TRBV18 and TRBJ1-3, with 7 bases that match TRBD1. Germline V lookup: CDR1 KGHSH, CDR2 LQKENI. The junction had 12 bases not matched to a gene; V was cut back by 1 base and J by 0 bases. The CDR3 has 19 amino acids. CDR3 in amino acids: CASSPRGDSPIFSGNTIYF. CDR3 nucleotides: TGTGCCAGCTCACCACGTGGGGACAGCCCCATCTTCTCTGGAAACACCATATATTTT.

J is TRBJ1-5 and V is TRBV5-8, with unresolved D. Trimming removed 4 bases from V and 4 bases from J, with 21 bases in between. Germline V gives CDR1 SGHTS, CDR2 YDEGEE. The length of the CDR3 is 17 residues. Written as DNA, the CDR3 is TGTGCCAGCAGCCGGGAAACCCCCGGGAGACCAAATCAGCCCCAGCATTTT. Its protein is CASSRETPGRPNQPQHF.

This clone was picked up one time. In DNA, the CDR3 is TGTGCCAGCAGTGTCCAGGGAAACATTCAGTACTTC. Translating gives CASSVQGNIQYF. The V and J genes are TRBV2 and TRBJ2-4; D is possibly TRBD1 (5 bases). The CDR3 runs 12 residues. Germline CDR1 is SNHLY and CDR2 is FYNNEI. Trimming removed 4 bases from V and 6 bases from J, with 7 bases in between.

V usage is TRBV5-1 and J usage is TRBJ1-6; tentatively, D is TRBD1 (6 bases). V gave up 4 bases and J gave up 5 bases, with 13 bases separating them. Germline lookup yields CDR1 SGHRS and CDR2 YFSETQ. The CDR3 consists of 15 residues. CDR3 protein: CASSRRTVDNSPLHF. For the CDR3, the DNA is TGCGCCAGCAGCCGCCGGACAGTTGATAATTCACCCCTCCACTTT.

This rearrangement joins TRBV5-1 to TRBJ2-5, with TRBD2 identical over 12 bases. Losses at the gene ends were 1 base for V and 2 bases for J; bases not matched to a gene: 3. The CDR3 consists of 16 residues. The germline CDR1 and CDR2 sequences are SGHRS and YFSETQ. The CDR3 DNA reads as TGCGCCAGCAGCTTGTATGGGACTAGCGGGCAAGAGACCCAGTACTTC. This sequence encodes CASSLYGTSGQETQYF.

V is TRBV7-9 and J is TRBJ2-7, with D possibly matching TRBD2 (6 bases). CDR1 SEHNR and CDR2 FQNEAQ come from the germline V gene (reference sequence). The V gene lost 5 bases and the J gene lost 2 bases, with 16 bases spanning the gap. This CDR3 has 15 amino acids. CDR3 residues: CASSHWMGGAYEQYF. In DNA form, the CDR3 reads TGTGCCAGCAGCCATTGGATGGGGGGAGCCTACGAGCAGTACTTC.

The V and J genes are TRBV15 and TRBJ1-3, with TRBD1 matching over 10 bases. The CDR3 totals 16 residues. From germline, CDR1 is LNHNV and CDR2 YYDKDF (reference sequence). V lost 1 base to trimming and J lost 2 bases; unmatched junction nucleotides: 2. The CDR3 sequence is CATSRGGTGAGNTIYF. The CDR3 coding sequence is TGTGCCACCAGCAGAGGCGGGACAGGGGCTGGAAACACCATATATTTT.

The gene calls are TRBV5-5 and TRBJ2-1, with a weak D call TRBD1 (5 bases). The CDR3 is 15 amino acids. Germline CDR1 SGHKS, CDR2 YYEKEE (reference sequence). V dropped 0 bases and J dropped 3 bases, with 10 bases sitting between them. The CDR3 DNA reads as TGTGCCAGCAGCTTGGTTGAGACAGTCTACAATGAGCAGTTCTTC. Translation: CASSLVETVYNEQFF.

The gene calls are TRBV10-2 and TRBJ1-3, with 8 bases that match TRBD1. CDR3 size: 20 residues. V shed 3 bases, J shed 4 bases, and the junction held 20 bases outside the gene matches. Germline V gives CDR1 WSHSY, CDR2 SAAADI. In nucleotides, the CDR3 is TGCGCCAGCAGTGACTTCGCCAACCTGGGGCAGGGGGCAAGAGGAAACACCATATATTTT. The encoded protein is CASSDFANLGQGARGNTIYF.

The chain uses TRBV6-5 and TRBJ1-1; unclear D gene. V lost 6 bases, J lost 2 bases, and 7 bases lay in between. The CDR3 covers 12 residues. The germline V gene encodes CDR1 MNHEY and CDR2 SVGAGI. As DNA, the CDR3 is TGTGCCAGCAGGGAGGCTAACACTGAAGCTTTCTTT. Its translation is CASREANTEAFF.

In this sample, this clone turned up a few times. V and J are TRBV11-3 and TRBJ2-7, with D perhaps matching TRBD1 (6 bases). V was cut by 2 bases and J by 5 bases, with 7 bases left in between. Germline V CDR1 and CDR2: SGHNT, YENEEA. The CDR3 has 12 amino acids. Here the CDR3 DNA reads TGTGCCAGCAGCTTAAGGGGGAACGAGCAGTACTTC. This translates into CASSLRGNEQYF.

This chain uses TRBV12-3 or TRBV12-4 with TRBJ1-3; 8 nucleotides agree with TRBD1. The CDR3 extends over 12 amino acids. The junction had 6 bases not matched to a gene; V was cut back by 6 bases and J by 11 bases. This CDR3 reads CASSIKDRAIYF. The CDR3 bases are TGTGCCAGCAGCATCAAGGACAGGGCCATATATTTT.

The gene calls are TRBV7-2 and TRBJ2-7; 9 positions match TRBD2. The junction had 18 bases not matched to a gene; V was cut back by 5 bases and J by 7 bases. This CDR3 is built from 17 residues. CDR1 is SGHTA, CDR2 FQGNSA, per germline. CDR3 sequence (DNA): TGTGCCAGCAGCCTCAGCTCGTCCTGGGCGGGGGGGCTTGAGCAGTACTTC. Its translation: CASSLSSSWAGGLEQYF.

V and J are TRBV28 and TRBJ1-3, with a tentative D call TRBD1 (5 bases). In germline, CDR1 is MDHEN, CDR2 SYDVKM. The CDR3 consists of 16 residues. The ends were cut back, 4 bases at V and 4 bases at J, with 17 bases in the middle. As DNA, the CDR3 is TGTGCCAGCAGTTCCCCAGTCCCAGGGCGCGGAAACACCATATATTTT. It yields the protein CASSSPVPGRGNTIYF.

The chain uses TRBV19 and TRBJ1-2; 10 bases are a match to TRBD1. V shed 5 bases, J shed 4 bases, and the junction held 7 bases outside the gene matches. The CDR3 totals 15 residues. CDR1 and CDR2 from the germline V gene are LNHDA and SQIVND (reference sequence). The CDR3: CASSSRTGGIYGYTF. The CDR3 DNA follows: TGTGCCAGTAGTTCAAGGACAGGGGGGATCTATGGCTACACCTTC. The whole variable domain, filled in from reference TRBV19 and TRBJ1-2, reads DGGITQSPKYLFRKEGQNVTLSCEQNLNHDAMYWYRQDPGQGLRLIYYSQIVNDFQKGDIAEGYSVSREKKESFPLTVTSAQKNPTAFYLCASSSRTGGIYGYTFGSGTRLTVV.

The chain is built from TRBV4-3 and TRBJ2-6; D remains ambiguous. The V gene's germline CDR1 is LGHNA and CDR2 YSLEER. The CDR3 runs 17 residues. V lost 1 base, J lost 1 base, and 11 bases lay in between. The CDR3 reads CASSQGNWYSGANVLTF. DNA for the CDR3: TGCGCCAGCAGCCAAGGAAACTGGTATTCTGGGGCCAACGTCCTGACTTTC.

Many counts were recorded for this clone. This sequence joins TRBV12-2 and TRBJ1-3. TRBV12-2 is reported as a pseudogene. The CDR3 spans 13 residues. The CDR3 loop is CASRLRGINTIYF. CDR3 bases: TGTGCAAGTCGCTTACGAGGGATCAACACCATATATTTT.